The 29 T cell receptor beta chains presented below share a single source sample, sequenced in a study of regulatory T cells in long-lasting Graves disease. Combining iRepertoire HTBI primers with Arm-PCR of CDR3 regions, the authors built TCR beta libraries. Each CDR3 protein gets one entry after TCRdb re-called the multiplex PCR reads with MiXCR. The table lists approximately 270,000 distinct CDR3 sequences, around 18% of them singletons. The time point denotes: newly diagnosed GD, antithyroid drugs for less than 3 months. From RNA extracted from PBMCs, the TCR library was made. Another study also made use of these data, one on T cells in Graves' hyperthyroidism and ophthalmopathy.

The sequencing used peripheral blood mononuclear cells (PBMCs), collected at new diagnosis, from a patient treated with antithyroid drugs. The source is a woman under 40 with Graves disease.

This clonotype appeared many times. This chain links TRBV7-6 with TRBJ2-2, with D perhaps matching TRBD1 (6 bases). V lost 4 bases and J 6 bases, leaving 12 bases between the germline ends. The CDR3 sequence is 14 residues long. Germline CDR1 is SGHVS and CDR2 is FNYEAQ. The CDR3 loop is CASSSIQGPGELFF. CDR3 in DNA: TGTGCCAGCAGCTCCATACAGGGACCCGGGGAGCTGTTTTTT.

This clonotype was found many times. The chain joins TRBV2 to TRBJ2-1, with 8 bases matching TRBD2. V shed 7 bases, J shed 3 bases, and the junction held 2 bases outside the gene matches. CDR3 length: 13 residues. CDR1 SNHLY and CDR2 FYNNEI come from the germline V gene. The CDR3 region has the DNA TGTGCCAGCACCGGGACTAGCTACAATGAGCAGTTCTTC. Translating gives CASTGTSYNEQFF.

This clonotype showed up just a few times. The chain links TRBV6-1 to TRBJ1-5; no clear D. Deletions cut 1 base from V and 0 bases from J, with 4 bases between. The CDR3 totals 14 residues. From germline, CDR1 is MNHNS and CDR2 SASEGT. This CDR3 reads CASSEGSSNQPQHF. CDR3 bases: TGTGCCAGCAGTGAAGGGAGTAGCAATCAGCCCCAGCATTTT.

The sample holds many counts of this clonotype. This sequence joins TRBV18 and TRBJ1-4, with no clear D. CDR1 KGHSH and CDR2 LQKENI come from the germline V gene. Trimming removed 1 base from V and 5 bases from J, with 8 bases in between. The CDR3 sequence is 14 residues long. DNA for the CDR3: TGTGCCAGCTCACCACGCACAGAAAATGAAAAACTGTTTTTT. Protein product: CASSPRTENEKLFF.

Ten or more counts support this clonotype. The chain joins TRBV11-2 to TRBJ2-3; D unresolved. CDR1 is SGHAT, CDR2 FQNNGV, per germline. CDR3 length: 13 amino acids. Between the trimmed V and J ends, which lost 4 bases and 10 bases, there was a span of 15 bases. The DNA of the CDR3 is TGTGCCAGCAGCTCCGGTCCCACCCCGTCGCAGTATTTT. It codes for CASSSGPTPSQYF.

This clonotype came up many times. The genes are TRBV3-1 and TRBJ2-3; 10 nucleotides align to TRBD2. There are 16 residues in the CDR3. V dropped 4 bases and J dropped 2; count of bases not matched to a gene: 6. Germline loops: CDR1 LGHDT, CDR2 YNNKEL (reference sequence). The CDR3 reads CASSRGLAEDTDTQYF. Written as DNA, the CDR3 is TGTGCCAGCAGCCGCGGACTAGCGGAGGACACAGATACGCAGTATTTT.

In its sample, this clonotype was seen many times. In DNA form, the CDR3 reads TGTGCCAGCAGCTTTGCAGGGACTCTCAATGAGCAGTTCTTC. As protein: CASSFAGTLNEQFF. The chain is built from TRBV7-9 and TRBJ2-1; tentative D call: TRBD2 (6 bases). Germline V lookup: CDR1 SEHNR, CDR2 FQNEAQ (reference sequence). The CDR3 spans 14 residues. V gave up 3 bases and J gave up 6 bases, with 12 bases separating them.

Worth noting for this clonotype: A read error is likely here: a far larger clone is one base away. The chain is built from TRBV14 and TRBJ2-7; TRBD1 matches 7 bases. The germline gives CDR1 SGHDN, CDR2 FVKESK. The J segment lost 5 bases and the V segment lost 7 bases, leaving 14 bases of the junction unmatched. The CDR3 has 15 residues. Here the CDR3 DNA reads TGTGCCAGCACCCCCCGGGACAGTTACCTCGACGAGCAGTACTTC. Protein product: CASTPRDSYLDEQYF.

This clonotype came up many times. V and J are TRBV20-1 and TRBJ1-6, with a possible D match to TRBD1 (5 bases). The germline V gene has CDR1 DFQATT and CDR2 SNEGSKA (reference sequence). V gave up 0 bases and J gave up 7 bases, with 19 bases separating them. This CDR3 contains 17 residues. CDR3 loop: CSARDHEGVGGNSPLHF. The CDR3 region has the DNA TGCAGTGCTAGAGATCATGAGGGCGTGGGGGGAAATTCACCCCTCCACTTT.

This clonotype was seen repeatedly, ten times or more. This chain links TRBV9 with TRBJ2-7; the match to TRBD2 covers 7 bases. This CDR3 region has 12 residues. Germline trimming cut 4 bases from V and 5 bases from J; bases unmatched to any gene: 3. Germline-derived CDR1 and CDR2 are SGDLS and YYNGEE. The CDR3 sequence is CASSLRGDEQYF. CDR3 nucleotides: TGTGCCAGCAGCTTACGGGGGGACGAGCAGTACTTC.

Only a few counts were recorded for this clonotype. The rearrangement uses TRBV25-1 and TRBJ1-4; no clear D. This CDR3 has 13 amino acids. Germline CDR1 reads MGHDK; CDR2 reads SYGVNS. Trimming took 2 bases from V and 1 from J, leaving 2 bases between them. The CDR3 nucleotides are TGTGCCAGCAGTGAAAGAACTAATGAAAAACTGTTTTTT. This sequence encodes CASSERTNEKLFF.

The chain combines TRBV7-9 with TRBJ2-2; D gene unclear. The germline gives CDR1 SEHNR, CDR2 FQNEAQ (reference sequence). The germline V and J ends were trimmed by 2 bases and 7 bases, with 5 bases remaining between them. The length of the CDR3 is 12 residues. CDR3 sequence: CASSLIDGELFF. The CDR3, as DNA: TGTGCCAGCAGCTTAATCGACGGGGAGCTGTTTTTT.

This clonotype was counted only a few times. This chain uses TRBV15 with TRBJ1-3; D may be TRBD1 (5 bases). V was clipped by 2 bases and J by 0 bases, with 5 bases between them. There are 14 residues in the CDR3. Germline CDR1 reads LNHNV; CDR2 reads YYDKDF (reference sequence). The CDR3 DNA follows: TGTGCCACCAGCAGAAGGGGCTCTGGAAACACCATATATTTT. The encoded protein is CATSRRGSGNTIYF.

This clonotype showed up many times. The chain employs TRBV20-1 and TRBJ1-2, with a tentative D call TRBD1 (5 bases). The length of the CDR3 is 16 residues. V was clipped by 0 bases and J by 5 bases, with 19 bases between them. Per germline, CDR1 DFQATT and CDR2 SNEGSKA (reference sequence). The CDR3 reads CSARDSGRDLGYGYTF. CDR3 DNA: TGCAGTGCTAGAGATAGCGGCAGGGACCTCGGATATGGCTACACCTTC.

CDR3 coding DNA: TGTGCCACCGAGACCGGACGCGGGAATGAAAAACTGTTTTTT. This gives the protein CATETGRGNEKLFF. This chain joins TRBV19 and TRBJ1-4, with unresolved D. V lost 10 bases, J lost 5 bases, and 17 bases lay in between. This CDR3 spans 14 amino acids. CDR1 and CDR2 (germline): LNHDA, SQIVND (reference sequence).

V is TRBV27 and J is TRBJ1-2; TRBD1 might be the D (5 bases). The V gene lost 2 bases and the J gene lost 8 bases, with 12 bases spanning the gap. This CDR3 is built from 13 residues. Germline V gives CDR1 MNHEY, CDR2 SMNVEV (reference sequence). The CDR3 loop reads CASSLMGGEGYTF. CDR3 DNA sequence: TGTGCCAGCAGTTTAATGGGGGGTGAGGGCTACACCTTC.

Concerning this clonotype itself: A far larger clone lies a single base away; this is likely a read error. The rearrangement uses TRBV3-1 and TRBJ2-3; no clear D gene. The DNA end lines up better with TRBJ2-7; the J call may be wrong. In germline, CDR1 is LGHDT, CDR2 YNNKEL (reference sequence). This CDR3 spans 12 amino acids. CDR3 in amino acids: CASSQVRREQYF. As DNA, the CDR3 is TGTGCCAGCAGCCAAGTGCGCCGGGAGCAGTACTTC.

The rearrangement uses TRBV6-1 and TRBJ2-2; weak D call: TRBD2 (6 bases). Looked up from germline, CDR1 is MNHNS and CDR2 is SASEGT. Between the trimmed V and J ends, which lost 8 bases and 1 base, there was a span of 17 bases. This CDR3 is 16 amino acids long. The CDR3 loop reads CASSKRGFGNTGELFF. As DNA, the CDR3 is TGTGCCAGCTCTAAACGGGGGTTCGGGAACACCGGGGAGCTGTTTTTT.

This clonotype occurred many times. This chain connects TRBV10-1 to TRBJ2-3; either TRBD1 or TRBD2 may supply D (5 bases each). V dropped 3 bases and J dropped 2 bases, with 15 bases sitting between them. There are 16 residues in the CDR3. The germline V gene encodes CDR1 WNHNN and CDR2 SYGVQD (reference sequence). This CDR3 is CASSERDGSDTDTQYF. DNA for the CDR3: TGCGCCAGCAGTGAACGGGACGGGTCTGACACAGATACGCAGTATTTT.

About this clonotype: A far larger clone lies a single base away; this is likely a read error. V usage is TRBV11-2 and J usage is TRBJ2-2, with D unclear. The CDR3 length is 15 residues. Germline lookup yields CDR1 SGHAT and CDR2 FQNNGV. V lost 7 bases and J lost 5, with 17 bases in between. CDR3 loop: CASNQGSWATGELFF. In DNA, the CDR3 is TGTGCCAGCAACCAAGGAAGTTGGGCAACCGGGGAGCTGTTTTTT.

The gene calls are TRBV6-4 and TRBJ1-5; unclear D gene. The germline V gene encodes CDR1 MRHNA and CDR2 SNTAGT. With 4 bases removed from V and 1 base from J, the gap between germline ends came to 11 bases. The CDR3 is 15 amino acids. The CDR3 nucleotides read TGTGCCAGCAGTGCCCTAGGGTCCAGCAATCAGCCCCAGCATTTT. It translates to CASSALGSSNQPQHF.

This clonotype was counted at least ten times. The chain recombines TRBV25-1 with TRBJ2-6; 8 bases line up with TRBD1. The CDR3 covers 16 residues. In germline, CDR1 is MGHDK, CDR2 SYGVNS. V shed 2 bases, J shed 2 bases, and the junction held 2 bases outside the gene matches. The CDR3 DNA follows: TGTGCCAGCAGTGAAACACAGGGGGCTGGGGCCAACGTCCTGACTTTC. Its translation is CASSETQGAGANVLTF.

This clonotype has ten or more counts. DNA of the CDR3: TGTGCCAGCAGCTCAGTACAGCAGAGCGGCTCTCAGCCCCAGCATTTT. This translates into CASSSVQQSGSQPQHF. The chain uses TRBV7-6 and TRBJ1-5, with no clear D. In germline, CDR1 is SGHVS, CDR2 FNYEAQ. The V end lost 4 bases, the J end lost 6 bases, and 19 bases lay between the germline ends. This CDR3 has 16 residues.

This clonotype was seen repeatedly, ten times or more. The CDR3 DNA sequence: TGTGCCAGCAGCTACACGGGCCCTTACTATGGCTACACCTTC. Protein: CASSYTGPYYGYTF. The V gene is TRBV7-9, the J gene TRBJ1-2; D is ambiguous. Germline-derived CDR1 and CDR2 are SEHNR and FQNEAQ (reference sequence). The CDR3 totals 14 residues. Trimming stripped 4 bases from V and 3 bases from J, with 12 bases between.

At least ten counts were recorded for this clonotype. The chain joins TRBV12-3 or TRBV12-4 to TRBJ1-2; D unresolved. The V and J ends lost 2 bases and 2 bases respectively, with 9 bases between them. CDR3 length equals 14 residues. Here the CDR3 reads CASSLMSSNYGYTF. The CDR3 region has the DNA TGTGCCAGCAGTTTAATGTCGTCCAACTATGGCTACACCTTC.

Only one count was recorded for this clonotype. This chain links TRBV15 with TRBJ2-7; perhaps TRBD2 as D (5 bases). The CDR3 is made up of 13 amino acids. With 4 bases removed from V and 5 bases from J, the gap between germline ends came to 12 bases. Per the germline V gene, CDR1 is LNHNV and CDR2 is YYDKDF (reference sequence). CDR3 DNA sequence: TGTGCCACCAGCAAAGCGACTACCCACGAGCAGTACTTC. Protein sequence: CATSKATTHEQYF.

Ten or more counts support this clonotype. The genes are TRBV25-1 and TRBJ1-1, with D unclear. Germline CDR1 and CDR2: MGHDK and SYGVNS. V was clipped by 2 bases and J by 1 base, with 14 bases between them. The CDR3 covers 16 residues. In DNA form, the CDR3 reads TGTGCCAGCAGTGAAAGGATTGGGCAGCCGAACACTGAAGCTTTCTTT. Its protein is CASSERIGQPNTEAFF.

This clonotype was picked up many times. The junction shows a germline mismatch at one end, possibly a read error. The rearrangement uses TRBV5-1 and TRBJ2-7; D is unresolved. This CDR3 region has 14 residues. CDR1 and CDR2 (germline): SGHRS, YFSETQ. CDR3 nucleotide sequence: TGTGCCAGCAGTTCGTCGGTTAGCTCCTACGAGCAGTACTTC. Translating gives CASSSSVSSYEQYF.

Comments on this clonotype: A read error is possible here, since a much larger clone lies one base away. Likely a read error: the CDR3 ends without its conserved phenylalanine or tryptophan. V and J are TRBV5-1 and TRBJ2-3; maybe TRBD2 (6 bases). V was pared by 3 bases and J by 2 bases, with 16 bases between. This CDR3 contains 16 residues. Germline V gives CDR1 SGHRS, CDR2 YFSETQ. CDR3 coding DNA: TGCGCCAGCAGCTCCTTTAGCGGAGCTAACACAGATACGCAGTATCTT. Translating it yields CASSSFSGANTDTQYL.